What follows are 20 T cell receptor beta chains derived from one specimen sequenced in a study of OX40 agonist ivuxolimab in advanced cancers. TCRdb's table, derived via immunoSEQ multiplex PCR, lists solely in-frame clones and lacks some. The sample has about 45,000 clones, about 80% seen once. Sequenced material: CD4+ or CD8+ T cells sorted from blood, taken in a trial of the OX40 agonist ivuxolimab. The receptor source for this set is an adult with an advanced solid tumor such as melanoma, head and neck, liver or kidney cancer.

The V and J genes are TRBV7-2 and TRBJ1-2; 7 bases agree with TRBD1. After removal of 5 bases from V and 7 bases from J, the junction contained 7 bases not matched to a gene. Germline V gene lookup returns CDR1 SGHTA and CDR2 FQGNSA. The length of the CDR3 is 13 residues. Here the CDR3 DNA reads TGTGCCAGCAGCCCAGGGGAGGGGGCTGGCTACACCTTC. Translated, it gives CASSPGEGAGYTF.

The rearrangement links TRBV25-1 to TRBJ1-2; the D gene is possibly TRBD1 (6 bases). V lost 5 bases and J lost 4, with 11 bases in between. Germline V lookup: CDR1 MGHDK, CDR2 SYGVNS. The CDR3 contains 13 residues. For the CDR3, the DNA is TGTGCCAGCAGTCCTACAGGGTCCTATGGCTACACCTTC. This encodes CASSPTGSYGYTF.

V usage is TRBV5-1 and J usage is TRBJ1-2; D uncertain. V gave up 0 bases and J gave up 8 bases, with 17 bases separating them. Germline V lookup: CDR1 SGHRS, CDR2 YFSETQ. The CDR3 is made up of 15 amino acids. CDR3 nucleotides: TGCGCCAGCAGCTTGGTTGGGGAGTCATGGATCGGCTACACCTTC. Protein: CASSLVGESWIGYTF. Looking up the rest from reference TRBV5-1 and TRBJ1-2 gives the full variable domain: KAGVTQTPRYLIKTRGQQVTLSCSPISGHRSVSWYQQTPGQGLQFLFEYFSETQRNKGNFPGRFSGRQFSNSRSEMNVSTLELGDSALYLCASSLVGESWIGYTFGSGTRLTVV.

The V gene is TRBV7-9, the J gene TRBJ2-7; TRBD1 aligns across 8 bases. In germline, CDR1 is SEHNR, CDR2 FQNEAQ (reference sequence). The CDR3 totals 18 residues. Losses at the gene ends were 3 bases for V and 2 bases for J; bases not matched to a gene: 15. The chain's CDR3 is CASSLGLDRTGITYEQYF. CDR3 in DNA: TGTGCCAGCAGCTTGGGCCTAGACCGGACAGGGATTACCTACGAGCAGTACTTC.

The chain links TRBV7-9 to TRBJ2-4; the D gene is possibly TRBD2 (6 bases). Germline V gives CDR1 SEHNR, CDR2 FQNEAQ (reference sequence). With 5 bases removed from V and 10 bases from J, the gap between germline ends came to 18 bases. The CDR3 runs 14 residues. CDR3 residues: CASSRDSELGIQYF. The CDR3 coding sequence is TGTGCCAGCAGCCGGGACTCCGAACTGGGGATTCAGTACTTC.

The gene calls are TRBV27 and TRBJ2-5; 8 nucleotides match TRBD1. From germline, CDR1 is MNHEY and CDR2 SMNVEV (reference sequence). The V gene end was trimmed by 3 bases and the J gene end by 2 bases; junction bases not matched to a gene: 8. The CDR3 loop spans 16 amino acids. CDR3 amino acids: CASSFYRQGRQETQYF. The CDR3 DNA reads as TGTGCCAGCAGTTTCTACCGACAGGGGAGACAAGAGACCCAGTACTTC.

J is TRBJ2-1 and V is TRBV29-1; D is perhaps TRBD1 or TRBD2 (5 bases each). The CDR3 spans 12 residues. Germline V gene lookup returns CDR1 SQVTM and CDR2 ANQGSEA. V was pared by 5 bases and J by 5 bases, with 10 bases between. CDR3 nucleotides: TGCAGCGTTTCCGGGGCCGACAATGAGCAGTTCTTC. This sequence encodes CSVSGADNEQFF.

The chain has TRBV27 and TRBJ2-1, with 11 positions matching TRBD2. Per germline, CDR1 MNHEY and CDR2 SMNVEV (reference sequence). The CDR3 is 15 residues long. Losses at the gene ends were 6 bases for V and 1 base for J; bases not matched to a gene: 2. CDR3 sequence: CASRRLAGSYNEQFF. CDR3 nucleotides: TGTGCCAGCAGGAGACTAGCGGGATCCTACAATGAGCAGTTCTTC.

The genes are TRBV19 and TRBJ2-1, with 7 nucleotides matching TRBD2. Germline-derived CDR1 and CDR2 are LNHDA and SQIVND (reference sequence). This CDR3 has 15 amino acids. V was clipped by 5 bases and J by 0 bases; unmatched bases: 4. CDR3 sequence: CASSPSGSSYNEQFF. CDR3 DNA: TGTGCCAGTAGTCCTAGCGGAAGCTCCTACAATGAGCAGTTCTTC.

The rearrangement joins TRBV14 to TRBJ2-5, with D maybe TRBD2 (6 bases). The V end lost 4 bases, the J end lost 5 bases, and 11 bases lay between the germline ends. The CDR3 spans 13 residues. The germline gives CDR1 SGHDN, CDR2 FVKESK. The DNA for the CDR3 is TGTGCCAGCAGCCCTCAGGCGGGGGAGACCCAGTACTTC. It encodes CASSPQAGETQYF.

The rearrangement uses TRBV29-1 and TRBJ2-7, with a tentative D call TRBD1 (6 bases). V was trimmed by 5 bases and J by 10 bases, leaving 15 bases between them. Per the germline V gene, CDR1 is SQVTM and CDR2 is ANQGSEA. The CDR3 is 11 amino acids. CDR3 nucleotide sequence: TGCAGCGTTACAGGGTCGTTTGGACAGTACTTC. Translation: CSVTGSFGQYF.

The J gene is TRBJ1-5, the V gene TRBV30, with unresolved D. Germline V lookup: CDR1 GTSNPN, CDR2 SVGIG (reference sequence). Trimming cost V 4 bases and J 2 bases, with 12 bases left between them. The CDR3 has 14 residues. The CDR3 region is CAWNPGSGNQPQHF. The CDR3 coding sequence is TGTGCCTGGAACCCCGGGTCAGGCAATCAGCCCCAGCATTTT.

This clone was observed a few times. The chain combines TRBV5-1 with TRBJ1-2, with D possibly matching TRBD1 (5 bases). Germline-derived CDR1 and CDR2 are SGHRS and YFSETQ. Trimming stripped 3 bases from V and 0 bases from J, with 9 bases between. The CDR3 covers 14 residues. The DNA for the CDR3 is TGCGCCAGCAGCTCGGACACCCCTAACTATGGCTACACCTTC. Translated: CASSSDTPNYGYTF.

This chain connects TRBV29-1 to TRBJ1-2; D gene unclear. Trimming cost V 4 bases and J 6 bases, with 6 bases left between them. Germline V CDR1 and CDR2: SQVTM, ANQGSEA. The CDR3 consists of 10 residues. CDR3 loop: CSVVGNGYTF. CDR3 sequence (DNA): TGCAGCGTTGTGGGGAATGGCTACACCTTC.

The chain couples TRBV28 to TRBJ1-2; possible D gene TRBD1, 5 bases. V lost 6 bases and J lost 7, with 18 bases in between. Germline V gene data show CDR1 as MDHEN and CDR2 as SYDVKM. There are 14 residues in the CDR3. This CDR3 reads CASSSGTRGGGYTF. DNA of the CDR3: TGTGCCAGCAGCTCCGGCACCCGGGGGGGTGGCTACACCTTC.

Here the CDR3 DNA reads TGTGCCAGCAGCCCGGACAGAGGGTACAATGAGCAGTTCTTC. It is translated as CASSPDRGYNEQFF. This chain joins TRBV7-3 and TRBJ2-1; weak D call: TRBD1 (6 bases). V was clipped by 5 bases and J by 4 bases, with 12 bases between them. This CDR3 spans 14 amino acids. The V gene's germline CDR1 is SGHTA and CDR2 FQGTGA.

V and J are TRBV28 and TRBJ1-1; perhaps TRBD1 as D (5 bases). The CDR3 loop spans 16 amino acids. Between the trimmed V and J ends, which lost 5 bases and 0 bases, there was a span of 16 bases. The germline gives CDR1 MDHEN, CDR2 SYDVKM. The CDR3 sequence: CASSIPSRVMNTEAFF. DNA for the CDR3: TGTGCCAGCAGTATCCCATCCAGGGTAATGAACACTGAAGCTTTCTTT.

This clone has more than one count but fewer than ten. CDR3 bases: TGTGCCAGCAATCCCCTAGCGGCTTCCTACAATGAGCAGTTCTTC. Translation: CASNPLAASYNEQFF. This chain uses TRBV28 with TRBJ2-1; 7 bases match TRBD2. The germline V gene has CDR1 MDHEN and CDR2 SYDVKM. The CDR3 is made up of 15 amino acids. Germline trimming cut 7 bases from V and 1 base from J; bases unmatched to any gene: 7.

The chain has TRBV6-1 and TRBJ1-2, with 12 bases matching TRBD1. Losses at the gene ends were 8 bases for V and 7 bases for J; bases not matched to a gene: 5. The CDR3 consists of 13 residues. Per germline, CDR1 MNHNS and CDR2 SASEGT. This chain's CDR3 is CASLGTGGSGYTF. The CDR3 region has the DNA TGTGCCAGCCTGGGGACAGGGGGCTCTGGCTACACCTTC.

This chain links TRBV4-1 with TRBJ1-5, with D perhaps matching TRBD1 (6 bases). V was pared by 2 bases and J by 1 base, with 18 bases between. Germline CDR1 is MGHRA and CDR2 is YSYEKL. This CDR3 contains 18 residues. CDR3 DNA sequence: TGCGCCAGCAGCCAACTGAGCCCACAGGGTAGAAGCAATCAGCCCCAGCATTTT. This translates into CASSQLSPQGRSNQPQHF.